This T cell receptor beta chain was captured in a study of human T cells and chemical hapten exposure. Study context: Small discrepancies in pooled library volume mainly accounted for the varying TCR yields per sample.

Documented time point: pre-sensitization, week 0. Treatment indicated: therapeutic diphenylcyclopropenone sensitization with weekly scalp DPC. TCRdb fed the RACE reads into MiXCR, producing one record per CDR3 protein. The repertoire consists of about 180,000 distinct CDR3 sequences, with more than 25% occurring once and the leading ten covering less than 3.5%. CDR1 and CDR2 (germline): KGHSH, LQKENI. The CDR3 is 16 residues long. Germline trimming cut 6 bases from V and 8 bases from J; bases unmatched to any gene: 14. The source is a woman aged 30 to 39 with alopecia areata. Some clones in this sample may be carry-over from other donors' samples. Sequences were derived from whole blood, sampled in connection with sensitization to the hapten diphenylcyclopropenone (DPC). The V call is TRBV18, the J call TRBJ1-1, with 11 bases lining up with TRBD1. CDR3 protein: CASSRSRGQGAREAFF. For the CDR3, the DNA is TGTGCCAGCTCTCGGAGCCGAGGACAGGGGGCGAGAGAAGCTTTCTTT.